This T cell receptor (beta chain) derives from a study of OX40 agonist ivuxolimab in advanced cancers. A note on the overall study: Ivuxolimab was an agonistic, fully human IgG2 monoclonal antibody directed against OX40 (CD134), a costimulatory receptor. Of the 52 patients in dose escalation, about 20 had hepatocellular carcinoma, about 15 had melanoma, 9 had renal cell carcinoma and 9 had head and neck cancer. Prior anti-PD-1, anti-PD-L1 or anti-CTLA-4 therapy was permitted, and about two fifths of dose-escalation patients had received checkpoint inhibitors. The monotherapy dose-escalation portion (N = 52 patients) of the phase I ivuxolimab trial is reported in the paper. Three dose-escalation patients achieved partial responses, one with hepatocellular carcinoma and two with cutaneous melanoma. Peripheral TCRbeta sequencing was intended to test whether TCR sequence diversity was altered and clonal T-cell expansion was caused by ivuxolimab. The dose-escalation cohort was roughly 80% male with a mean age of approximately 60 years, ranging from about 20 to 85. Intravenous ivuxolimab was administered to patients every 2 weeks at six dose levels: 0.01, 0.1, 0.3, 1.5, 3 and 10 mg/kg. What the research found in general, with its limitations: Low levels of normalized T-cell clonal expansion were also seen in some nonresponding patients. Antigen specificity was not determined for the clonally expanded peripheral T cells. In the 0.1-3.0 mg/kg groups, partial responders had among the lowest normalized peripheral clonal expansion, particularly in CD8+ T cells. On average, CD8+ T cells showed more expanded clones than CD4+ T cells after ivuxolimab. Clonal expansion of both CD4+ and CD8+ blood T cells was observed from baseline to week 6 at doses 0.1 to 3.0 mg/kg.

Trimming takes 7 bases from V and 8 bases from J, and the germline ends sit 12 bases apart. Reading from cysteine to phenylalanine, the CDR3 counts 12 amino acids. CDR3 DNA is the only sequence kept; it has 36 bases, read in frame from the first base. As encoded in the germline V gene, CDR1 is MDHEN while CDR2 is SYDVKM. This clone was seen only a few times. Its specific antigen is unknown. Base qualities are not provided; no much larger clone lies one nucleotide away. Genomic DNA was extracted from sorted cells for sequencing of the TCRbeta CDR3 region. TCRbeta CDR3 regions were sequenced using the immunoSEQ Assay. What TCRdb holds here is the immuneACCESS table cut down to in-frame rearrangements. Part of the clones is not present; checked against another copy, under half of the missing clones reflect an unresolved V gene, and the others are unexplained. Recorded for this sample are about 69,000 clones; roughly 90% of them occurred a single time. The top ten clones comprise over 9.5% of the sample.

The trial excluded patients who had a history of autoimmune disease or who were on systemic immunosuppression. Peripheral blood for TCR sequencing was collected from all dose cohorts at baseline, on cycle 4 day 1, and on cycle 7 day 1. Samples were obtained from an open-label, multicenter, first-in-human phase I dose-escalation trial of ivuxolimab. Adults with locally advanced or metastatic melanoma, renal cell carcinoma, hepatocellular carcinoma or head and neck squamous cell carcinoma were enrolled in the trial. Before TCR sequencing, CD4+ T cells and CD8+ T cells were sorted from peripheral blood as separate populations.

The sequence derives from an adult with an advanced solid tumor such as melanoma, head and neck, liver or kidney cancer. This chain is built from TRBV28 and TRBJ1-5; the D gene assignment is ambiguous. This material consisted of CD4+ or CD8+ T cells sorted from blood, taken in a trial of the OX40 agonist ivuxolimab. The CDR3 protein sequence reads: CASNGEAKPQHF. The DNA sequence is TGTGCCAGCAACGGCGAGGCAAAGCCCCAGCATTTT.